This T cell receptor beta chain derives from a study of cytomegalovirus exposure and HLA in healthy donors (dated by TCRdb to the late 2010s). Regarding the complete study: According to an earlier analysis of several hundred of the donors, 150 million to 200 million T cells yielded 90 million to 140 million unique TCR beta sequences and 276 Gb of sequence data. All discovery cohort repertoires had been generated using a single sequencing platform. Across some 400 genotyped donors of the cohort, an average of roughly 250,000 unique TCR beta nucleotide sequences per donor were sequenced, and roughly 20% of those sequences were non-productive. Roughly 300 gigabases of sequencing data and around 90 million unique TCR sequences made up an early release that covered approximately 620 HLA-typed donors. The study was designed to test whether signatures of past pathogen exposure could be identified by cataloging public T cell receptors. Roughly five DR-DQ haplotypes were handled as single units for association and clustering, since linkage in the cohort was strong. Typing coverage varied by locus: 629-630 donors for A, B, C, DRB1 and DQB1; under 550 for DQA1; around 610 for DPA1; roughly 470 for DPB1. A separate validation cohort of 100 to 150 different subjects was used in addition to the 666-subject first cohort. Rather than using new phenotypic data, the later analysis identified candidate immune exposures from TCR beta sequences and from how often those sequences occurred across donors. The study profiled the T cell repertoires of about 720 subjects by immunosequencing and related them to cytomegalovirus serostatus. To predict cytomegalovirus infection status, the study combined high-throughput TCR immunosequencing, statistical association of individual TCRs with disease status, and machine learning. A later analysis re-analyzed previously published TCR beta repertoires from about 600 donors and added high-resolution HLA genotyping to study TCR occurrence patterns. Of the 300 to 450 genotyped donors, over 65% fell in the genetic ancestry cluster associated with self-reported Caucasian donors. To decide whether each TCR beta V gene segment behaved as functional or pseudogenic, an earlier analysis of fewer than 750 of the donors relied on high-throughput TCR beta sequencing. HLA typing covered class I and class II loci at four-digit resolution. Alongside the repertoire data, information on donor age, sex, ethnicity and CMV serostatus was compiled. A later genetic analysis used genome-wide SNP genotypes for about 65% of the 666 donors, treating that subset as a discovery cohort.

The method was the immunoSEQ multiplex PCR assay. For the multiplex PCR, a mixture combining 60 forward primers for TCR Vbeta segments and 13 reverse primers for TCR Jbeta segments was used. Amplification of the CDR3 region of rearranged TCR beta genes was performed with a multiplex PCR assay on genomic DNA. Amplified TCR beta libraries were sequenced as 87-base-pair reads on the Illumina HiSeq System. As for the original processing: A later analysis tallied some 79 million unique TCR beta chains across the 600 to 700 repertoires, and about 12 million of those chains were shared by two or more donors. Raw reads were error-corrected and collapsed into unique sequences by a nearest-neighbor algorithm in which closely related sequences were merged to remove PCR and sequencing errors. V, D and J gene segments were assigned by aligning CDR3 sequences to IMGT reference sequences. For a sequence to be retained, a match of at least six nucleotides was required to both a V gene segment and a J gene segment. A rearrangement was called productive if the CDR3 had no stop codons and remained in frame with V and J, and every other rearrangement was called non-productive. Following IMGT convention, CDR3 was defined as the stretch from the second conserved V-encoded cysteine up to the conserved J-encoded phenylalanine. In an earlier analysis of around 570 of the donors, sequences lacking an unambiguous match to a single V gene segment were excluded. An earlier analysis of 500 to 700 of the donors classified V segments as functional when productive rearrangements were above 56.7% and as segregating when the standard deviation between donors was above 5%. A statistical classification framework was built for diagnosing cytomegalovirus status from the catalog of TCR beta chain sequences. In a later analysis, TCR nucleotide sequences were compared against IMGT/GENE-DB human TR gene sequences so that V and J genes could be assigned. A later analysis assigned CDR3 sequences and most-parsimonious VDJ recombination scenarios with the TCRdist pipeline. A later analysis defined each TCR beta chain by its CDR3 amino acid sequence plus V-gene family, and excluded reads lacking a unique V-gene family. In a later analysis, around 650 highly shared, low-generation-probability nucleotide sequences were removed to address suspected cross-contamination and a sequencing artifact. In a later analysis, a clonal expansion index was calculated for each public chain from normalized within-repertoire ranks of inferred template counts. A later analysis computed generation probabilities with a VDJ recombination model fitted to out-of-frame rearrangements, and checked the results against IGoR. A later analysis scored TCR-TCR, TCR-HLA and TCR-CMV co-occurrence with hypergeometric tests, applying a repertoire-size bias correction to TCR pairs. To estimate false discovery rates, a later analysis permuted the HLA or CMV assignments 20 times. A later analysis grouped co-occurring TCRs with DBSCAN, adding TCRdist sequence similarity when clustering within HLA-allele-positive subsets. Repertoires with fewer than 30,000 or more than 120,000 public chains, plus five repertoires with anomalous nucleotide sharing, were excluded from co-occurrence clustering. TCRdb re-hosts the immuneACCESS table, in-frame sequences only. Its copies lack some clones; in the studies checked, an unresolved V gene accounts for under half of them, and the cause for the rest is not known. V, J and clone size reflect that table, while D and trimming were determined from the DNA. For this sample the table gives 84,000 or so clones, of which about four fifths were detected only once. The ten largest clones capture 2% to 3% of the sample.

Results the study describes overall, beyond this receptor: A further reported finding was that TCR beta sequences accurately predicted the HLA-A and HLA-B alleles for most subjects in the first cohort. In a later genetic analysis, a missense DCLRE1C variant was associated with V-gene and J-gene trimming of TCR beta chains, and the association was replicated in an independent cohort. The 87-base-pair reads could not distinguish some IMGT-functional V segments, including TRBV6-2 and TRBV6-3, so those segments were excluded. A cluster of highly shared sequence variants was judged likely to be a technical artifact of the sequencing pipeline. According to a later analysis, most CMV-associated TCR beta chains appeared to be HLA-restricted, and the HLA associations seemed to be driven largely by CMV exposure. Only TCR beta chains were sequenced in this cohort, and the absence of alpha or paired-chain data limited detectable features. Assigning TCR associations to individual alleles was difficult when HLA alleles, especially DR and DQ, strongly co-occurred. A later genetic analysis reported fewer N-insertions in productive TCRs among donors in an Asian-associated ancestry cluster than the roughly 700-donor mean. In an earlier analysis of some 640 of the donors, most TCR beta V segments were observed in productive rearrangements about 87% or about 30% of the time, broadly matching IMGT annotations. A later analysis found that HLA-associated TCR beta chains were more clonally expanded and had lower generation probabilities than equally common non-associated chains. Correlated functional status among segregating V segments might reflect linkage disequilibrium, but an unknown experimental factor could not be ruled out. Most TCR sequences were seen in very few donors, while some public TCRs were found in many individuals. According to the authors, the approach could potentially be generalized to other disease states and immunological phenotypes. In both the original and validation cohorts, the classifier was reported to diagnose cytomegalovirus status with high specificity and sensitivity. Immune exposure information for the cohort was limited to CMV serostatus. A later analysis reported that several top co-occurrence clusters appeared linked to parvovirus B19, influenza, CMV and Epstein-Barr virus. The presence/absence analyses assumed that sequencing depth was roughly uniform across donors, and that assumption may not be true. Three of the identified cytomegalovirus-associated TCR beta chains were confirmed in vitro to be specific for cytomegalovirus antigens. Because counts were too low, more than 15 rarely observed V segments, including chromosome 9 orphons, were left out of the earlier analysis of a few hundred of the donors. A later analysis found that TCR association rates varied across HLA loci, with DRB1 alleles showing the most associated TCRs and HLA-C alleles the fewest. A total of 150 or so TCR beta chains were listed by the study as associated with cytomegalovirus. Specific HLA alleles were associated with 15,000 to 20,000 TCR beta sequences at a false discovery rate of 0.05 in a later analysis. Because HLA typing was unavailable for some donors at each locus, only the typed subset was used in association tests.

In total, just over 650 healthy bone marrow donors made up the cohort. Cohort members were all nominally healthy when sampled, although unrecorded immune exposures were likely present. The donor was CMV seronegative and belonged to the group of 350 to 400 seronegative cohort members. Each donor provided a peripheral blood sample, and peripheral blood mononuclear cells were used for TCR beta sequencing. The Qiagen DNeasy Blood Extraction Kit was used to extract genomic DNA from the blood cell samples. Clipping removes 1 base from V and 7 bases from J, with 11 as the unmatched junction base count. The germline V gene supplies CDR1 SGHRS and CDR2 YFSETQ. Measured from the cysteine to the phenylalanine, the CDR3 is 17 residues long. The retained sequence is limited to the CDR3, 51 bases, with the frame set at the first base. Only a few counts were recorded for this clone. This clone's antigen is unknown. No much larger clone is present one base from it, and per-base qualities are unavailable.

This clonotype was obtained from a woman in her 50s in good health and CMV-seronegative. The material sequenced was PBMCs. This chain joins TRBV5-1 to TRBJ1-4, with 9 bases aligning to TRBD1. DNA sequence: TGCGCCAGCAGCTTGACAGGGGGCGGGTTGACTGGTGAAAAACTGTTTTTT. It is translated as CASSLTGGGLTGEKLFF.